The 26 T cell receptor beta chains presented below share a single source sample, sequenced in a study of human T cells and chemical hapten exposure. Time point in this sample: patch test 3, about 24 weeks after DPC sensitization. Treatment here: therapeutic diphenylcyclopropenone sensitization with weekly scalp DPC. TCRdb reprocessed the RACE reads via MiXCR and lists one record per CDR3 protein. The sample holds around 110,000 distinct CDR3 sequences, about 11% seen once. This material consisted of whole blood, taken in connection with sensitization to the hapten diphenylcyclopropenone (DPC). The receptors come from a woman aged 45 to 65 with alopecia areata. Some clones in this sample may be carry-over from other donors' samples.

This clonotype was recorded at least ten times. The J gene is TRBJ1-1, the V gene TRBV29-1; 8 nucleotides align to TRBD1. Losses at the gene ends were 2 bases for V and 1 base for J; bases not matched to a gene: 3. Germline CDR1 reads SQVTM; CDR2 reads ANQGSEA. This CDR3 has 14 amino acids. In nucleotides, the CDR3 is TGCAGCGTTGAAAACAGGGGGAGGAACACTGAAGCTTTCTTT. It codes for CSVENRGRNTEAFF.

This chain links TRBV3-1 with TRBJ1-4; 7 bases fit TRBD1. CDR3 size: 15 residues. Germline V gene sequence: CDR1 LGHDT, CDR2 YNNKEL (reference sequence). Losses at the gene ends were 4 bases for V and 6 bases for J; bases not matched to a gene: 8. This chain's CDR3 is CASSLRQGGDEKLFF. The CDR3 DNA follows: TGTGCCAGCAGCCTCCGACAGGGCGGCGATGAAAAACTGTTTTTT.

The CDR3 DNA reads as TGCGCCAGCACCGGAGTTCAAGAGACCCAGTACTTC. It specifies CASTGVQETQYF. The rearrangement joins TRBV5-1 to TRBJ2-5; D is ambiguous. Looked up from germline, CDR1 is SGHRS and CDR2 is YFSETQ. V lost 6 bases and J lost 2, with 8 bases in between. This CDR3 is built from 12 residues.

The rearrangement joins TRBV6-1 to TRBJ1-5; D gene uncertain. Germline V CDR1 and CDR2: MNHNS, SASEGT. There are 14 residues in the CDR3. Trimming shortened V by 1 base and J by 2 bases, and 6 bases separated the two germline ends. CDR3 sequence: CASSEGFGNQPQHF. CDR3 sequence (DNA): TGTGCCAGCAGTGAAGGGTTCGGCAATCAGCCCCAGCATTTT.

This clonotype was seen repeatedly, ten times or more. The genes are TRBV4-3 and TRBJ1-1; D unclear. The V gene's germline CDR1 is LGHNA and CDR2 YSLEER. This CDR3 contains 14 residues. V was pared by 1 base and J by 5 bases, with 11 bases between. The CDR3 protein is CASSQAGFGTEAFF. The CDR3 region has the DNA TGCGCCAGCAGCCAAGCGGGGTTCGGGACTGAAGCTTTCTTT.

The chain's CDR3 is CNIIGQYNEQFF. The DNA for the CDR3 is TGCAACATCATTGGACAGTACAATGAGCAGTTCTTC. This rearrangement joins TRBV29-1 to TRBJ2-1; D perhaps matches TRBD1 (6 bases). This CDR3 has 12 amino acids. Germline V CDR1 and CDR2: SQVTM, ANQGSEA.

This clonotype has at least ten counts. The V call is TRBV6-5, the J call TRBJ2-7, with D possibly TRBD2 on 5 matching bases. This CDR3 spans 13 amino acids. Germline CDR1 is MNHEY and CDR2 is SVGAGI. Trimming took 2 bases from V and 0 from J, leaving 5 bases between them. The CDR3 sequence is CASSYTSSYEQYF. CDR3 DNA: TGTGCCAGCAGTTACACTAGCTCCTACGAGCAGTACTTC.

The chain has TRBV7-6 and TRBJ1-3; no firm D call. CDR3 size: 16 residues. V was clipped by 0 bases and J by 3 bases, with 12 bases between them. Germline V gene data show CDR1 as SGHVS and CDR2 as FNYEAQ. CDR3 DNA: TGTGCCAGCAGCTTAGCGGTGGGAACAGTTGGAAACACCATATATTTT. Translated, it gives CASSLAVGTVGNTIYF. Filled out from reference TRBV7-6 and TRBJ1-3, the complete variable domain reads GAGVSQSPRYKVTKRGQDVALRCDPISGHVSLYWYRQALGQGPEFLTYFNYEAQQDKSGLPNDRFSAERPEGSISTLTIQRTEQRDSAMYRCASSLAVGTVGNTIYFGEGSWLTVV.

This clonotype has at least ten counts. The chain employs TRBV20-1 and TRBJ1-5; TRBD1 matches at 8 bases. Looked up from germline, CDR1 is DFQATT and CDR2 is SNEGSKA (reference sequence). With 6 bases clipped from V and 0 bases from J, the junction kept 7 bases outside the gene matches. The CDR3 is 15 amino acids. The CDR3 loop is CSAGRGRDSNQPQHF. In nucleotides, the CDR3 is TGCAGTGCAGGCAGGGGGCGAGATAGCAATCAGCCCCAGCATTTT.

This clonotype was counted between two and nine times. The V and J genes are TRBV2 and TRBJ2-6; perhaps TRBD1 as D (5 bases). Trimming pared 5 bases from V and 0 bases from J, leaving 14 bases between. Germline values: CDR1 SNHLY, CDR2 FYNNEI. The CDR3 consists of 17 residues. CDR3 region: CASSKERQPSGANVLTF. DNA of the CDR3: TGTGCCAGCAGTAAGGAGCGACAGCCCTCTGGGGCCAACGTCCTGACTTTC.

This clonotype turned up a few times. The chain recombines TRBV30 with TRBJ2-7; 9 bases map to TRBD2. The V gene's germline CDR1 is GTSNPN and CDR2 SVGIG (reference sequence). The CDR3 runs 16 residues. J was trimmed by 6 bases and V by 1 base; bases with no gene match: 13. The CDR3 nucleotides read TGTGCCTGGAGTGCGATGTTAGCGGGAGCTGTAGGCGAGCAGTACTTC. Protein product: CAWSAMLAGAVGEQYF.

The chain uses TRBV6-6 and TRBJ2-3; 9 bases are a match to TRBD2. Germline loops: CDR1 MNHNY, CDR2 SVGAGI (reference sequence). This CDR3 contains 20 residues. After removal of 0 bases from V and 2 bases from J, the junction contained 15 bases not matched to a gene. CDR3 loop: CASSYSIERGAPAYTDTQYF. In nucleotides, the CDR3 is TGTGCCAGCAGTTACTCTATCGAGCGGGGGGCCCCAGCTTACACAGATACGCAGTATTTT.

The chain recombines TRBV4-2 with TRBJ1-1, with 7 bases fitting TRBD1. The V and J ends lost 0 bases and 5 bases, in that order; junction bases with no gene match: 12. CDR1 LGHNA and CDR2 YNFKEQ come from the germline V gene. This CDR3 is built from 17 residues. The CDR3 loop reads CASSQETGIGTRTEAFF. The CDR3 region has the DNA TGTGCCAGCAGCCAAGAGACAGGGATCGGGACGAGGACTGAAGCTTTCTTT.

A few counts support this clonotype. The chain joins TRBV28 to TRBJ2-7, with D perhaps TRBD1 (8 bases). CDR1 and CDR2 (germline): MDHEN, SYDVKM. V was pared by 7 bases and J by 6 bases, with 16 bases between. CDR3 length: 13 amino acids. In DNA, the CDR3 is TGTGCCAGCACTTTTACAGGGGGGGGCGAGCAGTACTTC. Protein product: CASTFTGGGEQYF. Full variable domain (missing parts from reference TRBV28 and TRBJ2-7): DVKVTQSSRYLVKRTGEKVFLECVQDMDHENMFWYRQDPGLGLRLIYFSYDVKMKEKGDIPEGYSVSREKKERFSLILESASTNQTSMYLCASTFTGGGEQYFGPGTRLTVT.

The chain uses TRBV19 and TRBJ1-2; 7 bases line up with TRBD1. Germline V lookup: CDR1 LNHDA, CDR2 SQIVND (reference sequence). The V and J ends lost 3 bases and 6 bases, in that order; junction bases with no gene match: 13. The CDR3 sequence is 16 residues long. The CDR3 is CASSIRPGTAQDGYTF. The DNA of the CDR3 is TGTGCCAGTAGTATCCGTCCAGGGACAGCGCAGGATGGCTACACCTTC.

This clonotype was counted between two and nine times. This chain uses TRBV5-1 with TRBJ2-1, with 8 positions matching TRBD2. The germline CDR1 and CDR2 sequences are SGHRS and YFSETQ. V lost 0 bases to trimming and J lost 4 bases; unmatched junction nucleotides: 3. The CDR3 sequence is 15 residues long. CDR3 sequence: CASSLETSAYNEQFF. CDR3 sequence (DNA): TGCGCCAGCAGCTTGGAGACTAGCGCTTACAATGAGCAGTTCTTC.

The chain carries TRBV18 and TRBJ2-6, with unresolved D. This CDR3 has 17 amino acids. The germline V gene has CDR1 KGHSH and CDR2 LQKENI. Trimming left V 2 bases short and J 4 bases short, with 15 bases between. CDR3 DNA: TGTGCCAGCTCACCATTGAGTGGAGTGGCAGGGGCCAACGTCCTGACTTTC. It specifies CASSPLSGVAGANVLTF.

This clonotype was seen repeatedly, ten times or more. The chain employs TRBV6-5 and TRBJ1-4; 10 bases are shared with TRBD1. Germline V gene lookup returns CDR1 MNHEY and CDR2 SVGAGI. J was trimmed by 5 bases and V by 4 bases; bases with no gene match: 10. CDR3 length: 17 amino acids. The CDR3 spells CASSSLRQGAKNEKLFF. CDR3 coding DNA: TGTGCCAGCAGTTCTCTTAGACAGGGGGCCAAAAATGAAAAACTGTTTTTT.

This clonotype occurred many times. The J gene is TRBJ2-1, the V gene TRBV29-1, with D unresolved. This CDR3 has 14 amino acids. The V gene lost 3 bases and the J gene lost 0 bases, with 9 bases spanning the gap. Per the germline V gene, CDR1 is SQVTM and CDR2 is ANQGSEA. For the CDR3, the DNA is TGCAGCGTTGAGAAACAGTTCTCCTACAATGAGCAGTTCTTC. It specifies CSVEKQFSYNEQFF.

The chain is built from TRBV5-5 and TRBJ2-1; D remains unclear. Near its end, the DNA agrees better with TRBJ2-7, so the J call may be wrong. The CDR3 is 13 amino acids. The germline V gene has CDR1 SGHKS and CDR2 YYEKEE (reference sequence). CDR3 protein: CASSLEGYNEQYF. CDR3 DNA: TGTGCCAGCAGCTTGGAAGGGTACAATGAGCAGTACTTC.

This clonotype was detected ten times or more. V and J are TRBV18 and TRBJ1-2; 8 bases line up with TRBD1. The CDR3 runs 13 residues. The ends lost 6 bases at V and 3 bases at J; junction bases unmatched: 3. CDR1 and CDR2 (germline): KGHSH, LQKENI. The CDR3 sequence: CASSLGQDYGYTF. CDR3 coding DNA: TGTGCCAGCTCCTTGGGACAGGACTATGGCTACACCTTC.

This clonotype was counted a few times. The DNA of the CDR3 is TGCAGTGCTAGAGATAACAAGAATCCCGAGCAGTACTTC. Its protein product is CSARDNKNPEQYF. V usage is TRBV20-1 and J usage is TRBJ2-7; D unresolved. Germline CDR1 and CDR2: DFQATT and SNEGSKA (reference sequence). The CDR3 sequence is 13 residues long. Trimming removed 0 bases from V and 6 bases from J, with 12 bases in between.

This chain uses TRBV4-3 with TRBJ2-5; D possibly corresponds to TRBD2 (6 bases). V was pared by 0 bases and J by 0 bases, with 14 bases between. Germline V lookup: CDR1 LGHNA, CDR2 YSLEER. There are 17 residues in the CDR3. The CDR3 bases are TGCGCCAGCAGCCAAGAAAAGGATAGCGGTTACCAAGAGACCCAGTACTTC. This encodes CASSQEKDSGYQETQYF.

This clonotype was seen only a few times. The chain combines TRBV12-3 or TRBV12-4 with TRBJ2-1; the match to TRBD2 covers 7 bases. V lost 7 bases to trimming and J lost 7 bases; unmatched junction nucleotides: 10. CDR3 length equals 14 residues. CDR3: CASNSNPSGNEQFF. CDR3 DNA sequence: TGTGCCAGCAACTCTAACCCTAGCGGTAATGAGCAGTTCTTC.

This clonotype was observed a handful of times. The V call is TRBV12-5, the J call TRBJ1-5; D possibly corresponds to TRBD1 (5 bases). CDR1 and CDR2 from the germline V gene are LGHNT and FRNRAP. CDR3 length equals 13 residues. Trimming removed 1 base at V and 7 bases at J, with 8 bases between. The CDR3: CASGLGGGQPQHF. The CDR3 bases are TGTGCTAGTGGTTTGGGCGGGGGACAGCCCCAGCATTTT.

The rearrangement links TRBV13 to TRBJ1-5; 7 bases are a match to TRBD1. V was pared by 1 base and J by 3 bases, with 3 bases of the junction left unmatched. Germline V gene sequence: CDR1 PRHDT, CDR2 FYEKMQ (reference sequence). The CDR3 is 15 amino acids. Here the CDR3 DNA reads TGTGCCAGCAGCTTAGCAGGACAGGACAATCAGCCCCAGCATTTT. It codes for CASSLAGQDNQPQHF.